This T cell receptor (beta chain) is drawn from a study of blood T cell repertoires in COVID-19 (dated by TCRdb to between 2020 and 2021). Background for the entire study: Collaborator samples came from the United States, Italy and Spain and covered acute and convalescent phases of COVID-19. Subjects who had been exposed to COVID-19, were actively infected with it, or had recovered from it provided the deeply sampled blood TCRbeta repertoires that made up the dataset. The prospective study material was composed of cDNA or gDNA derived from T cells, B-cell-depleted T cells, or PBMCs. Where available, HLA class I and class II types were taken from metadata supplied by the sample provider and were not determined by assay-based typing. Nearly every sample came with metadata listing a de-identified subject ID, COVID-19 status, age in years and sex. A freely available public database, intended as a resource for researchers studying the immune response to SARS-CoV-2, is where the repertoires were released. Samples came from the ongoing ImmuneRACE study (first 160 participants) plus 1,254 subjects from 6 global collaborators.

As for this clone: What this receptor recognizes is not known. Nothing much larger sits one base from this clone, and base qualities are not available.

Collaborating institutions collected whole blood in K2EDTA tubes following their own protocols. Collaborator samples were shipped for TCRbeta analysis as frozen whole blood, isolated PBMCs, or DNA extracted from either sample type. The immunoSEQ Assay, a bias-controlled multiplex PCR, was used to amplify TCRbeta CDR3 regions from genomic DNA. Processing in the source paper ran as follows. The number of nucleated cells in each sample was estimated from the amplification of reference gene primers within the assay. Sequence reads were collapsed and filtered to measure the absolute abundance of every unique TCRbeta CDR3 rearrangement. For each sample, productive Simpson clonality was calculated by taking the square root of Simpson's diversity index across productive rearrangements. TCRdb carries this immuneACCESS record with in-frame sequences only. Its versions omit some clonotypes, under half of them owing to an unresolved V gene in the studies checked, with the rest unexplained. The V and J calls and clone size are taken from that table; D and trimming were inferred from the DNA. Within this sample are over 70,000 clones, with 75% to 85% of them counted one time only. Of the sample, 9% to 12% falls within the top ten clones.

Trimming at the junction amounts to 8 bases on V and 2 bases on J, and the germline ends lie 12 bases apart. Counted from cysteine to phenylalanine, this CDR3 has 13 amino acids. Of all the DNA, just the CDR3 is kept, 39 bases in frame from base 1. CDR1 and CDR2, per the germline V gene, are MNHEY and SVGAGI. Study-wide conclusions, independent of this receptor: Clinical and demographic metadata were provided uncurated, with the amount varying by source and participant.

This receptor was taken from a woman aged 70-85 years with acute or convalescent COVID-19. The rearrangement joined TRBV6-5 to TRBJ2-5; the D gene cannot be resolved reliably. Sequencing used peripheral blood. The encoded CDR3 is CASLGSLQETQYF. The sequence in DNA is TGTGCCAGCTTAGGCTCACTACAAGAGACCCAGTACTTC.